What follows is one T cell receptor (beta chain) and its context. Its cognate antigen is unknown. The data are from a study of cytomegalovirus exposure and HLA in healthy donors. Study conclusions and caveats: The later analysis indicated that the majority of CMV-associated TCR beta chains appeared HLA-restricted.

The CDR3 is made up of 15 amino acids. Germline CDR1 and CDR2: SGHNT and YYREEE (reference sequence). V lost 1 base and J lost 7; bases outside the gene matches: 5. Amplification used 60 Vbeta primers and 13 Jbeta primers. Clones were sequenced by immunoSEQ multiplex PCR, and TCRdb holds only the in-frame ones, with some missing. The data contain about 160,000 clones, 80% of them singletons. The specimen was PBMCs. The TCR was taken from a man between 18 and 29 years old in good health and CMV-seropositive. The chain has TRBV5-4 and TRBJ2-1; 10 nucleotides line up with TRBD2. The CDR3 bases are TGTGCCAGCAGCTTGAGCGGGGGGGCCGTAAATGAGCAGTTCTTC. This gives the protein CASSLSGGAVNEQFF.